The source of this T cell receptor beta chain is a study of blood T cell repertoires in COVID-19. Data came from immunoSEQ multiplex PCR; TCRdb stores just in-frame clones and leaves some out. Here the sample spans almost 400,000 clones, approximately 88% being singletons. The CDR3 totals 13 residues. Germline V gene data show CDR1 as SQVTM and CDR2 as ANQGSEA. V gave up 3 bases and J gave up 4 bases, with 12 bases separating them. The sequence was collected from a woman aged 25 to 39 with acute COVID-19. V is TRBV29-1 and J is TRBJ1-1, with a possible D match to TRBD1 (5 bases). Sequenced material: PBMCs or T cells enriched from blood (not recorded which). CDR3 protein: CSVEGGGVTEAFF. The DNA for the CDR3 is TGCAGCGTTGAGGGCGGGGGAGTCACTGAAGCTTTCTTT.